What follows are 2 T cell receptor beta chains derived from one specimen sequenced in a study of cytomegalovirus exposure and HLA in healthy donors. PCR was performed using 60 Vbeta and 13 Jbeta primers. Assay: immunoSEQ multiplex PCR; the TCRdb copy retains only in-frame clones and omits some. The table shows some 130,000 clones, with 60% to 85% occurring only once. The sample comprised PBMCs. The receptors stem from a female donor in good health and CMV-seropositive.

The V call is TRBV7-3, the J call TRBJ2-1, with 14 bases aligning to TRBD2. The V and J ends lost 5 bases and 0 bases, in that order; junction bases with no gene match: 12. The CDR3 runs 20 residues. Germline CDR1 and CDR2: SGHTA and FQGTGA. The chain's CDR3 is CASSRGLAGAPSSSYNEQFF. In DNA form, the CDR3 reads TGTGCCAGCAGCAGGGGACTAGCGGGGGCCCCCTCTAGCTCCTACAATGAGCAGTTCTTC.

The chain recombines TRBV7-8 with TRBJ2-4; 7 nucleotides align to TRBD1. V was pared by 5 bases and J by 5 bases, with 6 bases of the junction left unmatched. This CDR3 region has 14 residues. Germline loops: CDR1 SGHVS, CDR2 FQNEAQ. The CDR3 nucleotides are TGTGCCAGCAGCCAGACAGGGCCCCAAAACATTCAGTACTTC. Amino acids: CASSQTGPQNIQYF.